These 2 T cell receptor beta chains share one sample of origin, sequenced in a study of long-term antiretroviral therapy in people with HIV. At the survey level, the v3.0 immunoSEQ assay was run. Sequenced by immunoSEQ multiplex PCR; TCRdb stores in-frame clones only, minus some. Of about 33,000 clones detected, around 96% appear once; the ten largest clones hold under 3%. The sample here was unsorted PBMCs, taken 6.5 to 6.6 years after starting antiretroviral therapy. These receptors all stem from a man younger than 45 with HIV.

CDR3 DNA: TGTGCCAGCAGCTCGAGTCCGGGACATCCGGTTCAAGAGACCCAGTACTTC. Protein sequence: CASSSSPGHPVQETQYF. The chain joins TRBV7-9 to TRBJ2-5; D is perhaps TRBD1 (6 bases). Germline CDR1 reads SEHNR; CDR2 reads FQNEAQ (reference sequence). V lost 4 bases and J lost 2, with 20 bases in between. This CDR3 has 17 amino acids. Together with reference TRBV7-9 and TRBJ2-5, the CDR3 gives the full variable domain: DTGVSQNPRHKITKRGQNVTFRCDPISEHNRLYWYRQTLGQGPEFLTYFQNEAQLEKSRLLSDRFSAERPKGSFSTLEIQRTEQGDSAMYLCASSSSPGHPVQETQYFGPGTRLLVL.

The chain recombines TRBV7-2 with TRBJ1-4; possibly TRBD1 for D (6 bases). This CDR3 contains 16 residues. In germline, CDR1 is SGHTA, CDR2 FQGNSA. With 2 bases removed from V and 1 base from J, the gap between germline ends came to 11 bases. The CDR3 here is CASSLNGGRTNEKLFF. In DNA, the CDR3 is TGTGCCAGCAGCTTAAACGGGGGCAGAACTAATGAAAAACTGTTTTTT. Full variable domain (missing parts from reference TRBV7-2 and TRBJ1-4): GAGVSQSPSNKVTEKGKDVELRCDPISGHTALYWYRQSLGQGLEFLIYFQGNSAPDKSGLPSDRFSAERTGGSVSTLTIQRTQQEDSAVYLCASSLNGGRTNEKLFFGSGTQLSVL.